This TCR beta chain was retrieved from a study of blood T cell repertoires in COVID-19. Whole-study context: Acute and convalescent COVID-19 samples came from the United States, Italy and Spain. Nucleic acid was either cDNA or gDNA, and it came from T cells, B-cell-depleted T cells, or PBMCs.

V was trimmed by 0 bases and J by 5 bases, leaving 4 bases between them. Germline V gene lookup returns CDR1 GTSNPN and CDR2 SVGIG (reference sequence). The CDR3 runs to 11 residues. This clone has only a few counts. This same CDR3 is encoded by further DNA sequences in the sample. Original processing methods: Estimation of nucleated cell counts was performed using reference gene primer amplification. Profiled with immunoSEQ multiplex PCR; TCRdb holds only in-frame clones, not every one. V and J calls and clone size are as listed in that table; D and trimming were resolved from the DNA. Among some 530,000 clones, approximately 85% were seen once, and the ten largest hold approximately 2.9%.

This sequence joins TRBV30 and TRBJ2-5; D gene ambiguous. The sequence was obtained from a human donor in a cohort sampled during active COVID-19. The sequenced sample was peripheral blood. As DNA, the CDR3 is TGTGCCTGGAGTGTTCGGGAGACCCAGTACTTC. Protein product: CAWSVRETQYF.